This T cell receptor beta chain comes out of a study of cytomegalovirus exposure and HLA in healthy donors. There are 16 residues in the CDR3. Germline V CDR1 and CDR2: SGHTA, FQGNSA. Trimming cost V 1 base and J 5 bases, with 15 bases left between them. Findings and limits, study-wide: The records held CMV serostatus as the only immune exposure information.

Note on this clone: The antigen is not known.

The primer mix had 60 Vbeta and 13 Jbeta primers. Sequenced by immunoSEQ multiplex PCR; TCRdb stores in-frame clones only, minus some. The table has over 95,000 clones, 82% seen once. The specimen sequenced was PBMCs. This receptor was identified in a woman aged 18-29 years in good health and CMV-seronegative. This chain links TRBV7-2 with TRBJ1-5; D is unclear. The CDR3 is CASSLEDFAGDQPQHF. CDR3 DNA: TGTGCCAGCAGCTTAGAGGACTTCGCTGGGGATCAGCCCCAGCATTTT.